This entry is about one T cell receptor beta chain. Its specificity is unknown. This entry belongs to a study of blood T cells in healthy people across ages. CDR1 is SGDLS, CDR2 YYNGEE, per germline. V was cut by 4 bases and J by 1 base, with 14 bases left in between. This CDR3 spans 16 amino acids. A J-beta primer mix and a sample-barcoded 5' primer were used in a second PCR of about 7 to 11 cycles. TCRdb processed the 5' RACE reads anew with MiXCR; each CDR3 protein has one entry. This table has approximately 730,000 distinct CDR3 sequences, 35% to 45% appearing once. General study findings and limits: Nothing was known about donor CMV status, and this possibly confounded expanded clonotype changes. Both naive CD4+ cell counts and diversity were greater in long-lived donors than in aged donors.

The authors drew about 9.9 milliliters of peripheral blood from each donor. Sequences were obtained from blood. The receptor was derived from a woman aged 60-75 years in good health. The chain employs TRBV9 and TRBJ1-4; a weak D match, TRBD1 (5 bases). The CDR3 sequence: CASSQREGKTNEKLFF. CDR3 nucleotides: TGTGCCAGCAGCCAGAGAGAGGGGAAAACTAATGAAAAACTGTTTTTT.